Listed below are T cell receptor beta chains from one sample, sequenced in a study of OX40 agonist ivuxolimab in advanced cancers. Sequenced by immunoSEQ multiplex PCR; TCRdb stores in-frame clones only, minus some. The sample holds 78,000 or so clones, 86% seen once. This specimen consisted of CD4+ or CD8+ T cells sorted from blood, obtained in a trial of the OX40 agonist ivuxolimab. The origin of the receptors is an adult with an advanced solid tumor such as melanoma, head and neck, liver or kidney cancer. Each CDR3 is given with its conserved first and last residue. The D gene is left open where the match is weak. Clone size appears in some rows only: once, few, many, or a class for an expanded clone.

D gene: .; clone size: .; J gene: TRBJ2-1; V gene: TRBV5-1; CDR3 DNA: TGCGCCAGCAGCCAGGGGCGGACGAGTTTCAATGAGCAGTTCTTC; CDR3 protein: CASSQGRTSFNEQFF
D gene: .; clone size: .; J gene: TRBJ1-6; V gene: TRBV5-6; CDR3 DNA: TGTGCCAGCAGCTTGGCTCCGGGACGGTATAATTCACCCCTCCACTTT; CDR3 protein: CASSLAPGRYNSPLHF
D gene: .; clone size: .; J gene: TRBJ1-1; V gene: TRBV7-2; CDR3 DNA: TGTGCCAGCAGCTTAGCGTCAGGGAACACTGAAGCTTTCTTT; CDR3 protein: CASSLASGNTEAFF
D gene: .; clone size: .; J gene: TRBJ1-2; V gene: TRBV19; CDR3 DNA: TGTGCCAGTAGTTCTCTACAGGGATCCTATGGCTACACCTTC; CDR3 protein: CASSSLQGSYGYTF
D gene: TRBD1; clone size: .; J gene: TRBJ1-3; V gene: TRBV5-1; CDR3 DNA: TGCGCCAGCAGCTTGGAAGGGACAGGGGGGTTTGGAAACACCATATATTTT; CDR3 protein: CASSLEGTGGFGNTIYF
D gene: TRBD2; clone size: once; J gene: TRBJ2-5; V gene: TRBV7-2; CDR3 DNA: TGTGCCAGCAGCTTATCTAGCGGGGGGGCGAGAGAGACCCAGTACTTC; CDR3 protein: CASSLSSGGARETQYF
D gene: .; clone size: .; J gene: TRBJ2-7; V gene: TRBV5-5; CDR3 DNA: TGTGCCAGCAGCTTTGGGGGCCGTGAATCCTACGAGCAGTACTTC; CDR3 protein: CASSFGGRESYEQYF
D gene: TRBD1; clone size: .; J gene: TRBJ1-2; V gene: TRBV10-3; CDR3 DNA: TGTGCCATCAGTCAAGACAGGGACTATGGCTACACCTTC; CDR3 protein: CAISQDRDYGYTF
D gene: TRBD1; clone size: .; J gene: TRBJ1-5; V gene: TRBV28; CDR3 DNA: TGTGCCAGCAGCCCAGGACAGGTGGGGTATTCGCCCCAGCATTTT; CDR3 protein: CASSPGQVGYSPQHF
D gene: TRBD1; clone size: once; J gene: TRBJ1-1; V gene: TRBV5-1; CDR3 DNA: TGCGCCAGCAGCGCCTTACAGGGGGCAATGAACACTGAAGCTTTCTTT; CDR3 protein: CASSALQGAMNTEAFF
D gene: .; clone size: .; J gene: TRBJ2-7; V gene: TRBV5-4; CDR3 DNA: TGTGCCAGCAGCTGGTATTCGGGGTACGAGCAGTACTTC; CDR3 protein: CASSWYSGYEQYF
D gene: .; clone size: .; J gene: TRBJ2-1; V gene: TRBV5-1; CDR3 DNA: TGCGCCAGCAGCTTGTCCAGCCAGGATGAGCAGTTCTTC; CDR3 protein: CASSLSSQDEQFF